A selection of T cell receptor beta chains follows, all from one sample in a study of beta chain features in type 1 diabetes. Sequencing was performed with immunoSEQ multiplex PCR; in TCRdb, only in-frame clones are kept and a portion is missing. Among 250,000 to 350,000 clones listed, approximately 14% were seen once. Sequences were obtained from central memory CD4+ T cells from blood. Source of these receptors: a young man in good health. Both conserved end residues are part of each CDR3. A D gene is named only where the DNA matches it firmly. Expanded clones are given a class, and other clones once, few, many or no size at all.

>TRBJ2-1|TRBD2|.|TRBV5-6
TGTGCCAGCAGCCTCCCCGGCGGGACTAGCGGGAGCAATGAGCAGTTCTTC
CASSLPGGTSGSNEQFF
>TRBJ2-6|.|.|TRBV4-3
TGCGCCAGCAGCCAAGAATGGACGGGTTACTCTGGGGCCAACGTCCTGACTTTC
CASSQEWTGYSGANVLTF
>TRBJ2-1|.|many|TRBV5-5
TGTGCCAGCATCACCCGGGGGACCCTCTACAATGAGCAGTTCTTC
CASITRGTLYNEQFF
>TRBJ2-3|TRBD1|many|TRBV6-6
TGTGCCAGCACCCTGACAGGGGGCCGCACAGATACGCAGTATTTT
CASTLTGGRTDTQYF
>TRBJ2-3|TRBD2|few|TRBV12-5
TGTGCTAGTGGTTTGGTACCAAGTAGCGGGGGCACAGATACGCAGTATTTT
CASGLVPSSGGTDTQYF
>TRBJ1-5|.|few|TRBV29-1
TGCAGCGCCGCACCTACATCAGATCAGCCCCAGCATTTT
CSAAPTSDQPQHF
>TRBJ1-2|.|few|TRBV7-2
TGTGCCAGCAGCTTAAAGGGGACGTATGGCTACACCTTC
CASSLKGTYGYTF
>TRBJ2-3|.|.|TRBV7-2
TGTGCCAGCAGCTCAAAATCGGGATTGGCCGTAGGAGATACGCAGTATTTT
CASSSKSGLAVGDTQYF
>TRBJ2-1|.|few|TRBV9
TGTGCCAGCAGCGTAGTAGATGAGCGGAATGAGCAGTTCTTC
CASSVVDERNEQFF
>TRBJ1-4|TRBD1|.|TRBV5-6
TGTGCCAGCAGCTCAGTACAGGGGACGGGGGAAAAACTGTTTTTT
CASSSVQGTGEKLFF
>TRBJ1-3|.|.|TRBV30
TGTGCCTGGAGTGTTGGGGTTTCTGGAAACACCATATATTTT
CAWSVGVSGNTIYF
>TRBJ2-5|TRBD2|.|TRBV6-6
TGTGCCAGCAGGGCTAGCGGGCAAGAGACCCAGTACTTC
CASRASGQETQYF
>TRBJ2-3|.|.|TRBV6-1
TGTGCCACAACTCAGGGCGGCAATACGCAGTATTTT
CATTQGGNTQYF
>TRBJ2-1|TRBD2|few|TRBV28
TGTGCCAGCAGTAAGACTAGCTGGGTTGAGCAGTTCTTC
CASSKTSWVEQFF
>TRBJ1-6|.|few|TRBV4-3
TGCGCCAGCAGCCAAGATTTGTGGGCCAATTCACCCCTCCACTTT
CASSQDLWANSPLHF
>TRBJ2-5|TRBD2|few|TRBV4-2
TGTGCCAGCAGCCAAGATGGGCTAGCGGGAGAGACCCAGTACTTC
CASSQDGLAGETQYF
>TRBJ1-3|.|few|TRBV5-6
TGTGCCAGCAGCGTCGAGGGAAACACCATATATTTT
CASSVEGNTIYF
>TRBJ2-3|TRBD2|.|TRBV19
TGTGCCAGTACCCCAAGCGGGAGAGGCCGGGGAGATACGCAGTATTTT
CASTPSGRGRGDTQYF
>TRBJ1-2|TRBD1|few|TRBV27
TGTGCCAGCAGTTTATCGAGCAGGGGGCTCTATGGCTACACCTTC
CASSLSSRGLYGYTF
>TRBJ2-5|.|.|TRBV6-6
TGTGCCAGCAGTTACTCGGAAGAGACCCAGTACTTC
CASSYSEETQYF
>TRBJ1-2|.|few|TRBV28
TGTGCCAGCAGTTCGCCGGGACTTAACTATGGCTACACCTTC
CASSSPGLNYGYTF
>TRBJ2-3|TRBD1|.|TRBV18
TGTGCCAGCTCACCGACAGGGCGCCCAGATACGCAGTATTTT
CASSPTGRPDTQYF
>TRBJ2-5|.|.|TRBV7-9
TGTGCCAGCACCCAAAACGGGGAGACCCAGTACTTC
CASTQNGETQYF
>TRBJ1-1|TRBD1|few|TRBV28
TGTGCCAGCAGTTCCTCACATACTAAAAGGGGGCGGGACACTGAAGCTTTCTTT
CASSSSHTKRGRDTEAFF
>TRBJ2-2|TRBD1|many|TRBV7-9
TGTGCCAGCAGGATACAGGGGGCCGGTGGGGAGCTGTTTTTT
CASRIQGAGGELFF
>TRBJ1-3|.|.|TRBV18
TGTGCCAGCTCACAAAGCTCTGGAAACACCATATATTTT
CASSQSSGNTIYF
>TRBJ2-3|.|.|TRBV5-5
TGTGCCAGCAAGACGGAGGGGTCAGATACGCAGTATTTT
CASKTEGSDTQYF
>TRBJ1-2|.|.|TRBV7-6
TGTGCCAGCAGCCCCCAGAGAAACTATGGCTACACCTTC
CASSPQRNYGYTF
>TRBJ1-3|TRBD1|.|TRBV9
TGTGCCAGCAGTCCGAGGGGGGACAGCTCTGGAAACACCATATATTTT
CASSPRGDSSGNTIYF
>TRBJ1-5|.|.|TRBV4-1
TGCGCCAGCAGCCAAGACAGAGGGAGCAATCAGCCCCAGCATTTT
CASSQDRGSNQPQHF
>TRBJ2-1|.|few|TRBV2
TGTGCCAGCAGTGGGACAGTGCAGGGTGAGCAGTTCTTC
CASSGTVQGEQFF
>TRBJ2-1|TRBD2|.|TRBV5-1
TGCGCCAGCAGCTTGGATTCTAGCGGGAGAAAGGATGAGCAGTTCTTC
CASSLDSSGRKDEQFF
>TRBJ1-2|TRBD1|.|TRBV5-6
TGTGCCAGCAGCTTGGCGCGGACAGGAGAGCCCTCCGGGGGCTACACCTTC
CASSLARTGEPSGGYTF
>TRBJ2-1|.|.|TRBV7-2
TGTGCCAGCAGCGGAGGACACCGTGCCAATGAGCAGTTCTTC
CASSGGHRANEQFF
>TRBJ2-5|TRBD2|.|TRBV7-2
TGTGCCAGCAGCTTTAAGTCCCCGACCTCGGGGGGAGGTGGAGAGACCCAGTACTTC
CASSFKSPTSGGGGETQYF
>TRBJ2-3|.|.|TRBV4-1
TGCGCCAGCAGCCAAGGGTGGGTGGGCGCAAGCACAGATACGCAGTATTTT
CASSQGWVGASTDTQYF
>TRBJ1-2|.|few|TRBV7-2
TGTGCCAGCAGCCTATTAGAGGTGGGGGTCGGGACCTACACCTTC
CASSLLEVGVGTYTF
>TRBJ2-7|.|.|TRBV7-2
TGTGCCAGCAGCTCCTATAACTCCTACGAGCAGTACTTC
CASSSYNSYEQYF
>TRBJ2-5|TRBD2|few|TRBV6-5
TGTGCCAGCAGTTGGACTAGCGGGAGCGGGGCAGAGACCCAGTACTTC
CASSWTSGSGAETQYF
>TRBJ1-2|TRBD1|.|TRBV6-5
TGTGCCAGCAGACCCGACAGGGTGGGAGGCTACACCTTC
CASRPDRVGGYTF
>TRBJ2-7|.|.|TRBV5-6
TGTGCCAGCAGCTTCTCCTTCGGGACGTCCGAGCAGTACTTC
CASSFSFGTSEQYF
>TRBJ2-5|TRBD1|.|TRBV7-2
TGTGCCAGCAGCCGGACAGGGACGAGGGAAGAGACCCAGTACTTC
CASSRTGTREETQYF
>TRBJ2-5|TRBD2|few|TRBV7-2
TGTGCCAGCAAGGACCCGGGGGGGCTCGGAGAGACCCAGTACTTC
CASKDPGGLGETQYF
>TRBJ2-5|TRBD1|few|TRBV5-4
TGTGCCAGCAGCTTAACCACCGGGACAGGATTCCAAGAGACCCAGTACTTC
CASSLTTGTGFQETQYF
>TRBJ2-3|.|.|TRBV7-2
TGTGCCAGCAGCTTGGGTGACTGGGACGGTACGCAGTATTTT
CASSLGDWDGTQYF
>TRBJ1-2|.|.|TRBV7-2
TGTGCCAGCAGCTCCTCCTCCGGGGCCTCCGGGGGCTACACCTTC
CASSSSSGASGGYTF
>TRBJ1-6|.|few|TRBV18
TGTGCCAGCTCACCGTCAGGGCGGTCACCCCTCCACTTT
CASSPSGRSPLHF